The T cell receptor (beta chain) described here comes from a study of PD-1 blockade in mismatch repair-deficient tumors. The length of the CDR3 is 14 residues. Trimming cost V 3 bases and J 6 bases, with 12 bases left between them. Germline CDR1 MDHEN, CDR2 SYDVKM. Using immunoSEQ multiplex PCR, the repertoire was profiled, and TCRdb retains in-frame clones only, with some absent. In the table there are 38,000 or so clones, approximately 84% of which are singletons. This receptor was taken from an adult with mismatch repair-deficient cancer. This sequence joins TRBV28 and TRBJ1-5; D is possibly TRBD1 (6 bases). Here the sequenced sample was peripheral blood, taken 76 weeks after starting pembrolizumab. CDR3 residues: CASSFSGVRQPQHF. The CDR3 coding sequence is TGTGCCAGCAGTTTTTCAGGGGTTCGTCAGCCCCAGCATTTT.